These T cell receptor beta chains were read from a single sample in a study of blood T cells in healthy people across ages. TCRdb re-derived calls from the 5' RACE reads in MiXCR, one entry per CDR3 protein. The table includes fewer than 2 million distinct CDR3 sequences, about two fifths detected once. Sequenced sample: blood. These TCRs come from a human donor in good health. The conserved cysteine and the conserved F or W are not part of the CDR3 here.

V gene	J gene	CDR3 protein
TRBV7-2	TRBJ1-1	ASSSPSARNTEAF
TRBV6-5	TRBJ1-5	ASSDNRNQPQH
TRBV27	TRBJ2-7	ASSPVQAGEYEQY
TRBV12-3/TRBV12-4	TRBJ1-4	ASSLGGTRTNEKLF
TRBV11-2	TRBJ2-5	ASSSIMIGGTLTSGGWVQETQY
TRBV24-1	TRBJ2-3	ATSDLLFGGVDTQY
TRBV6-1	TRBJ2-7	ASSEERDSYEQY
TRBV20-1	TRBJ2-7	TARQDIYEQY
TRBV3-1	TRBJ2-1	ASSQEDRAPYNEQF
TRBV5-5	TRBJ2-5	ASSLSGGALAHETQY
TRBV5-1	-	ASSLELGQTCEQY
TRBV6-2/TRBV6-3	TRBJ2-7	ASSPDRGGGEQY
TRBV4-2	TRBJ1-4	ASSARDMPNEKLF
TRBV7-8	TRBJ1-1	ASRTGTQVAEAF
TRBV10-3	TRBJ2-3	AISESEARLSTDTQY
TRBV6-1	TRBJ2-7	ASSLRHLQVEQY
TRBV27	TRBJ2-4	ASSLSSPPLDEQY
TRBV6-5	TRBJ1-4	ASTTAGEKLF
TRBV6-5	TRBJ1-6	ASKRGFNSPLH
TRBV5-1	TRBJ1-6	ASIAGAGSPLH
TRBV11-1	TRBJ1-6	ASSHDSISYNSPLH
TRBV10-3	TRBJ2-1	AITAPGQEGNEQF
TRBV11-2	TRBJ1-4	ASSPRRSTNEKLF
TRBV7-2	TRBJ2-3	ASSLDRETDTQY
TRBV7-2	TRBJ1-1	ASSFGPALNTEAF
TRBV11-2	TRBJ2-3	ASSPRSSGTPGDTQY
TRBV7-8	TRBJ2-4	ARSTGIVAKNIQY
TRBV25-1	TRBJ1-5	ASSESGQGQPQH
TRBV12-3/TRBV12-4	TRBJ1-5	ASSTGVIQPQH
TRBV6-1	TRBJ1-4	ASSADRRSLSTNEKLF
TRBV6-5	TRBJ1-2	ASSYSSGPGDGYT
TRBV7-8	TRBJ1-6	ASSNHGTGGSPLH
TRBV27	TRBJ1-2	ASSSDRFGYGYT
TRBV28	-	ASRKAAGRYEQY
TRBV7-2	TRBJ2-1	AGSLLFSANEQF
TRBV20-1	TRBJ2-1	SARDQGSEEQF
TRBV4-3	TRBJ2-7	ASSPTRTGTAAYEQY
TRBV2	TRBJ2-7	ASARTGVSQY
TRBV7-2	TRBJ2-1	ASRRELWQF
TRBV6-2/TRBV6-3	TRBJ2-1	ASRDSLSSYNEQF
TRBV5-6	TRBJ1-2	ASSLFSQDHGYT
TRBV7-9	TRBJ1-4	ASSLDPAGEEKLF
TRBV6-6	TRBJ2-1	ASDGGKNEQF
TRBV4-1	TRBJ1-1	ASSRVPPTVNTEAF
TRBV4-3	TRBJ2-3	ASKTGTGTDTQY
TRBV20-1	TRBJ2-5	SARGRSVQETQY
TRBV5-6	TRBJ2-5	ASSYTGLPQETQY
TRBV12-3/TRBV12-4	TRBJ2-4	ASSLNTDREIAKNIQY
TRBV29-1	TRBJ1-1	TATGQNTEAF
TRBV20-1	TRBJ1-1	SAQTGLWTEAF
TRBV4-1	TRBJ2-3	ASSQDLRRTDTQY
TRBV29-1	TRBJ2-1	SGRPLGSSYNEQF
TRBV15	TRBJ2-1	ATSKRQGAYNEQF
TRBV20-1	TRBJ2-1	SALSSRDGLYNEQF
TRBV25-1	TRBJ2-7	ASSAGITYEQY
TRBV7-8	TRBJ2-3	ASSRLEGVAETTDTQY
TRBV20-1	TRBJ2-7	SARNTGDYEQY
TRBV12-5	TRBJ2-3	ASGSTLGDTQY
TRBV11-2	TRBJ2-1	ASSLAPAGGPLDEQF
TRBV6-2/TRBV6-3	TRBJ1-2	ASSYSRDGIYGYT